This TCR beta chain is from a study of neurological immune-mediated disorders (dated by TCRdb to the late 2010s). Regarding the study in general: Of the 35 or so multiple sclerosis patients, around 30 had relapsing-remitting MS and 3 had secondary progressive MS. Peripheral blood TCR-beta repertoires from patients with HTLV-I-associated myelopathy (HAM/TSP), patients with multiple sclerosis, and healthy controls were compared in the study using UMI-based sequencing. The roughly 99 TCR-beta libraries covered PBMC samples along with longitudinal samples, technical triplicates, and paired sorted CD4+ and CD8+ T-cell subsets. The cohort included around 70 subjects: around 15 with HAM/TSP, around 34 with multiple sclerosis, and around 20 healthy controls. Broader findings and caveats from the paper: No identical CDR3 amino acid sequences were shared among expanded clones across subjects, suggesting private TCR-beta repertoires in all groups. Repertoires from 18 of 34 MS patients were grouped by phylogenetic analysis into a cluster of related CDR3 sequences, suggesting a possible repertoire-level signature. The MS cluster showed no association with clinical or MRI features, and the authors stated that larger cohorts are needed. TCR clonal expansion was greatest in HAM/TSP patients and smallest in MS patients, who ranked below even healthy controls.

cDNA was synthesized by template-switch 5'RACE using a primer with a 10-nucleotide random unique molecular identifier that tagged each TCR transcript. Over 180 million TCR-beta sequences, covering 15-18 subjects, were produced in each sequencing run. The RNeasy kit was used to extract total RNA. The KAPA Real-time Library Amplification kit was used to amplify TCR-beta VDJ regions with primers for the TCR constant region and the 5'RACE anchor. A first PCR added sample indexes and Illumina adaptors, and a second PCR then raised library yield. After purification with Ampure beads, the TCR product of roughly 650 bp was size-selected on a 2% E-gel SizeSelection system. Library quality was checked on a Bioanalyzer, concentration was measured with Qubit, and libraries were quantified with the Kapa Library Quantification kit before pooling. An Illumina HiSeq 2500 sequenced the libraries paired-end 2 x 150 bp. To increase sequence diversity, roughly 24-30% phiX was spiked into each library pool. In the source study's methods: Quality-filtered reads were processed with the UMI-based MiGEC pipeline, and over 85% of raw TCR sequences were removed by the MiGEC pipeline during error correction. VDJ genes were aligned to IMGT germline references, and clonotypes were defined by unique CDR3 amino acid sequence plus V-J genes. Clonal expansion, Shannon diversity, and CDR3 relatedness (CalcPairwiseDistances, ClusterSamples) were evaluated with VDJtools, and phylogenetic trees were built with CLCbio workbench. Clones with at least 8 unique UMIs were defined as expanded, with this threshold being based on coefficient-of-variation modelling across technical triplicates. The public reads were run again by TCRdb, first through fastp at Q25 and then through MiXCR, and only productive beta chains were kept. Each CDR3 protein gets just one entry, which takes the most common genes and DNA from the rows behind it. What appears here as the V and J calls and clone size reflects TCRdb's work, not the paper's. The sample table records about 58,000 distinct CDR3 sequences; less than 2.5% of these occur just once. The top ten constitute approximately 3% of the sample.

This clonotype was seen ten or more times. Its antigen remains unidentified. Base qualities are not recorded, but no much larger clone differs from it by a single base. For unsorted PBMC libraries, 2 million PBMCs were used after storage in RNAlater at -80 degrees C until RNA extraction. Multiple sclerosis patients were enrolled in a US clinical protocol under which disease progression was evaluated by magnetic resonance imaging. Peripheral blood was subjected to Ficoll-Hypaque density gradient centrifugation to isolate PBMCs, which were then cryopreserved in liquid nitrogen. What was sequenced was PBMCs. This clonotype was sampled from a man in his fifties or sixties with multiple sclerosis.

CDR3 protein: CSATRSRNTGELFF. The nucleotide sequence is given as TGCAGTGCTACGCGCTCCCGGAACACCGGGGAGCTGTTTTTT. This receptor chain uses TRBV20-1 and TRBJ2-2; confidence is insufficient to name the D gene. Trimming takes 4 bases from V and 1 base from J, and the germline ends sit 10 bases apart. Spanning cysteine to phenylalanine, the CDR3 consists of 14 amino acids. Kept here is only the CDR3 DNA, which spans 42 bases and is read in frame from base 1. CDR1 and CDR2 are drawn from the germline V gene (reference sequence): DFQATT, SNEGSKA.